The subject of this entry is one TCR beta chain. Trimming shortened V by 0 bases and J by 0 bases, and 13 bases separated the two germline ends. There are 17 residues in the CDR3. CDR1 is SGHDT, CDR2 YYEEEE, per germline. This entry is derived from a study of cytomegalovirus exposure and HLA in healthy donors. Vbeta (60) and Jbeta (13) primers were used in the PCR. Sequencing was performed with immunoSEQ multiplex PCR; in TCRdb, only in-frame clones are kept and a portion is missing. The sample lists approximately 130,000 clones; around 80% were seen once. The V call is TRBV5-6, the J call TRBJ1-3; D is ambiguous. The clonotype was recovered from a man in his fifties or sixties in good health and CMV-seronegative. The source material was PBMCs. The CDR3 loop is CASSLGYPEASGNTIYF. Written as DNA, the CDR3 is TGTGCCAGCAGCTTGGGGTACCCCGAGGCCTCTGGAAACACCATATATTTT.